Shown below are 25 T cell receptor beta chains from a single sample sequenced in a study of T-cell reconstitution after alpha-beta-depleted transplantation in children. For TCRbeta, the library was prepared with unique molecular identifiers. MiXCR, applied by TCRdb to the PCR reads, yields one record per CDR3 protein. The table lists more than 200,000 distinct CDR3 sequences, 25% of them singletons, with more than 2% in the top ten. Sequencing was performed on PBMCs, taken before TCRalphabeta/CD19-depleted stem cell transplant. The receptors stem from a girl aged 2 to 10 with Fanconi anemia, due to receive a stem cell transplant.

This clonotype was recorded at least ten times. This chain uses TRBV5-1 with TRBJ1-1; D might be TRBD1 (6 bases). Per germline, CDR1 SGHRS and CDR2 YFSETQ. V lost 0 bases and J 7 bases, leaving 10 bases between the germline ends. The CDR3 runs to 13 residues. As DNA, the CDR3 is TGCGCCAGCAGCTTGGTAGGACAGATTGAAGCTTTCTTT. Protein: CASSLVGQIEAFF.

This clonotype has ten or more counts. The J gene is TRBJ2-1, the V gene TRBV10-3; D is uncertain. V was trimmed by 8 bases and J by 5 bases, leaving 13 bases between them. Germline CDR1 is ENHRY and CDR2 is SYGVKD. The CDR3 totals 13 residues. The CDR3 loop reads CAIQDYKNNEQFF. The CDR3 nucleotides are TGTGCCATCCAAGATTACAAGAACAATGAGCAGTTCTTC.

Ten or more counts support this clonotype. This chain joins TRBV4-2 and TRBJ2-1, with a weak D call TRBD2 (5 bases). The CDR3 contains 15 residues. With 1 base removed from V and 7 bases from J, the gap between germline ends came to 14 bases. Germline V gene sequence: CDR1 LGHNA, CDR2 YNFKEQ. The CDR3 DNA reads TGTGCCAGCAGCCAAGTCTTAGCGAGTGGGAATGAGCAGTTCTTC. Protein product: CASSQVLASGNEQFF.

The chain carries TRBV20-1 and TRBJ2-7; 12 bases fit TRBD2. From germline, CDR1 is DFQATT and CDR2 SNEGSKA (reference sequence). The CDR3 runs 16 residues. V was pared by 4 bases and J by 3 bases, with 10 bases of the junction left unmatched. The chain's CDR3 is CSATKNRLAGVYEQYF. CDR3 sequence (DNA): TGCAGTGCTACCAAAAATAGACTAGCGGGAGTCTACGAGCAGTACTTC.

The chain has TRBV4-1 and TRBJ1-5; tentative D call: TRBD1 (5 bases). Germline CDR1 reads MGHRA; CDR2 reads YSYEKL. V shed 4 bases and J shed 7 bases, with 11 bases lying between them. This CDR3 contains 13 residues. The CDR3 is CASSLSREQPQHF. CDR3 DNA sequence: TGCGCCAGCAGCCTTAGCAGGGAACAGCCCCAGCATTTT.

This clonotype was seen ten or more times. This chain connects TRBV29-1 to TRBJ2-2; tentatively, D is TRBD1 or TRBD2 (5 bases each). With 7 bases removed from V and 3 bases from J, the gap between germline ends came to 18 bases. The CDR3 consists of 15 residues. Germline CDR1 SQVTM, CDR2 ANQGSEA. The CDR3, as DNA: TGCAGCGCTGACTTCCTTAGAGGGGACACCGGGGAGCTGTTTTTT. This translates into CSADFLRGDTGELFF.

The sample holds a few counts of this clonotype. One junction end disagrees with the germline gene, perhaps due to a read error. The chain joins TRBV20-1 to TRBJ2-3; 10 nucleotides align to TRBD2. Germline-derived CDR1 and CDR2 are DFQATT and SNEGSKA (reference sequence). CDR3 length: 17 residues. The CDR3 nucleotides read TGCTGTGCTAGAGATCCTTGGCTAGCGGGAGTTCCAGATACGCAGTATTTT. It yields the protein CCARDPWLAGVPDTQYF.

This clonotype was detected only a few times. This rearrangement joins TRBV10-3 to TRBJ2-7; unclear D gene. CDR1 and CDR2 from the germline V gene are ENHRY and SYGVKD. This CDR3 contains 11 residues. The ends were cut back, 8 bases at V and 3 bases at J, with 8 bases in the middle. The CDR3 region is CAIGSSYEQYF. In nucleotides, the CDR3 is TGTGCCATCGGTTCAAGCTACGAGCAGTACTTC.

The chain links TRBV7-3 to TRBJ2-5; D is perhaps TRBD2 (5 bases). This CDR3 spans 14 amino acids. Trimming cost V 3 bases and J 5 bases, with 13 bases left between them. Per the germline V gene, CDR1 is SGHTA and CDR2 is FQGTGA. In DNA form, the CDR3 reads TGTGCCAGCAGCTTGACGGGGAGTCCTGAGACCCAGTACTTC. Amino acid sequence: CASSLTGSPETQYF.

The chain recombines TRBV20-1 with TRBJ2-2; possibly TRBD2 for D (6 bases). Germline V gene lookup returns CDR1 DFQATT and CDR2 SNEGSKA (reference sequence). Trimming shortened V by 3 bases and J by 6 bases, and 11 bases separated the two germline ends. The CDR3 has 13 residues. CDR3 amino acids: CSASREYAGELFF. The CDR3 DNA follows: TGCAGTGCTAGTCGGGAGTACGCCGGGGAGCTGTTTTTT.

This clonotype was detected a few times. The rearrangement joins TRBV18 to TRBJ2-7; D perhaps matches TRBD2 (5 bases). The germline V and J ends were trimmed by 4 bases and 7 bases, with 14 bases remaining between them. CDR1 is KGHSH, CDR2 LQKENI, per germline. The CDR3 has 13 amino acids. The CDR3 protein is CASSHYGTGEQYF. CDR3 bases: TGTGCCAGCTCACACTACGGAACGGGGGAGCAGTACTTC. Full variable domain (missing parts from reference TRBV18 and TRBJ2-7): NAGVMQNPRHLVRRRGQEARLRCSPMKGHSHVYWYRQLPEEGLKFMVYLQKENIIDESGMPKERFSAEFPKEGPSILRIQQVVRGDSAAYFCASSHYGTGEQYFGPGTRLTVT.

This clonotype has just a few counts. This rearrangement joins TRBV4-2 to TRBJ2-1; 8 bases map to TRBD2. Trimming took 0 bases from V and 2 from J; bases not matched to a gene: 0. The CDR3 length is 15 residues. The germline CDR1 and CDR2 sequences are LGHNA and YNFKEQ. The chain's CDR3 is CASSQDSGAYNEQFF. The DNA for the CDR3 is TGTGCCAGCAGCCAAGATAGCGGGGCCTACAATGAGCAGTTCTTC.

This clonotype was counted at least ten times. The CDR3 bases are TGTGCCAGCAGTTACAGGGGGACTGACTACGAGCAGTACTTC. This sequence encodes CASSYRGTDYEQYF. The rearrangement joins TRBV6-2 or TRBV6-3 to TRBJ2-7, with D perhaps TRBD1 or TRBD2 (6 bases each). Trimming shortened V by 2 bases and J by 3 bases, and 11 bases separated the two germline ends. The CDR3 length is 14 residues. Germline CDR1 reads MNHEY; CDR2 reads SVGEGT.

This clonotype was seen repeatedly, ten times or more. The chain couples TRBV5-1 to TRBJ1-5; D call uncertain. Between the trimmed V and J ends, which lost 0 bases and 3 bases, there was a span of 4 bases. Germline V gene lookup returns CDR1 SGHRS and CDR2 YFSETQ. The length of the CDR3 is 13 residues. The CDR3 region is CASSLDTNQPQHF. The CDR3 coding sequence is TGCGCCAGCAGCTTGGATACCAATCAGCCCCAGCATTTT.

This clonotype came up a few times. V and J are TRBV3-1 and TRBJ2-1; 11 bases align to TRBD2. V shed 7 bases, J shed 8 bases, and the junction held 10 bases outside the gene matches. CDR3 length: 15 amino acids. The germline CDR1 and CDR2 sequences are LGHDT and YNNKEL (reference sequence). In nucleotides, the CDR3 is TGTGCCAGCACCCTACTAGCGGGGGCAATCTATGAGCAGTTCTTC. It is translated as CASTLLAGAIYEQFF.

This clonotype occurred a few times. The chain is built from TRBV27 and TRBJ2-3; 10 bases fit TRBD2. V dropped 2 bases and J dropped 5; count of bases not matched to a gene: 1. The CDR3 spans 14 residues. The V gene's germline CDR1 is MNHEY and CDR2 SMNVEV (reference sequence). DNA for the CDR3: TGTGCCAGCAGTTTAAGCGGGGGGGTAGATACGCAGTATTTT. This sequence encodes CASSLSGGVDTQYF.

V is TRBV25-1 and J is TRBJ2-1, with 13 positions matching TRBD2. Trimming removed 6 bases from V and 4 bases from J; junction bases left unmatched: 9. Germline V gene lookup returns CDR1 MGHDK and CDR2 SYGVNS. This CDR3 contains 17 residues. This CDR3 reads CASSAPGLAGLYNEQFF. The CDR3 region has the DNA TGTGCCAGCAGCGCGCCGGGACTAGCGGGATTATACAATGAGCAGTTCTTC.

This chain joins TRBV7-2 and TRBJ1-3, with D unresolved. The CDR3 is 16 residues long. Germline lookup yields CDR1 SGHTA and CDR2 FQGNSA. V lost 3 bases and J lost 0, with 12 bases in between. The CDR3 DNA follows: TGTGCCAGCAGCTTTGTACAAGCCCTCTCTGGAAACACCATATATTTT. This codes for CASSFVQALSGNTIYF.

The V gene is TRBV10-3, the J gene TRBJ1-5; D possibly corresponds to TRBD1 (6 bases). The CDR3 extends over 15 amino acids. Germline V gene lookup returns CDR1 ENHRY and CDR2 SYGVKD. V was cut by 6 bases and J by 0 bases, with 12 bases left in between. The CDR3 reads CAISATGNSNQPQHF. CDR3 DNA: TGTGCCATCAGCGCCACAGGGAATAGCAATCAGCCCCAGCATTTT.

This clonotype was observed a handful of times. This chain links TRBV7-2 with TRBJ2-7, with D perhaps assigned TRBD1 or TRBD2 (6 bases each). Germline V gene data show CDR1 as SGHTA and CDR2 as FQGNSA. The CDR3 is made up of 14 amino acids. V shed 1 base and J shed 4 bases, with 11 bases lying between them. Written as DNA, the CDR3 is TGTGCCAGCAGCTTAGAGAGGGGGGCTTACGAGCAGTACTTC. Translating it yields CASSLERGAYEQYF.

There are many counts of this clonotype. V and J are TRBV5-1 and TRBJ1-2, with TRBD1 identical over 11 bases. CDR3 length: 13 residues. Trimming took 4 bases from V and 5 from J; bases not matched to a gene: 1. From germline, CDR1 is SGHRS and CDR2 YFSETQ. The CDR3 reads CASSGQGAYGYTF. Here the CDR3 DNA reads TGCGCCAGCAGCGGACAGGGGGCTTATGGCTACACCTTC.

This clonotype was detected a few times. The chain has TRBV29-1 and TRBJ2-1, with no clear D. The CDR3 contains 14 residues. The ends were cut back, 3 bases at V and 8 bases at J, with 17 bases in the middle. Germline CDR1 is SQVTM and CDR2 is ANQGSEA. This CDR3 is CSVDPPVTPDEQFF. The CDR3 DNA reads TGCAGCGTTGATCCACCGGTAACCCCGGATGAGCAGTTCTTC.

The table lists this clonotype with many counts. The V and J genes are TRBV20-1 and TRBJ2-7; the D gene is possibly TRBD1 (6 bases). Germline CDR1 and CDR2: DFQATT and SNEGSKA (reference sequence). This CDR3 has 12 residues. The germline V and J ends were trimmed by 3 bases and 3 bases, with 9 bases remaining between them. The CDR3 DNA is TGCAGTGCTAGTAGGGGGTTCTACGAGCAGTACTTC. Amino acid sequence: CSASRGFYEQYF.

This chain uses TRBV6-6 with TRBJ2-5; 10 bases align to TRBD2. Germline V gene sequence: CDR1 MNHNY, CDR2 SVGAGI (reference sequence). CDR3 length equals 12 residues. J was trimmed by 4 bases and V by 10 bases; bases with no gene match: 3. Here the CDR3 reads CATRLAGETQYF. The CDR3 DNA reads as TGTGCCACCAGACTAGCGGGAGAGACCCAGTACTTC.

This clonotype was seen many times. The V and J genes are TRBV25-1 and TRBJ2-7; 9 bases align to TRBD1. From germline, CDR1 is MGHDK and CDR2 SYGVNS. The trim removed 2 bases at V and 3 bases at J, leaving 8 bases unmatched. The CDR3 is 16 amino acids. CDR3 in amino acids: CASSEVMGQGYYEQYF. As DNA, the CDR3 is TGTGCCAGCAGTGAAGTTATGGGACAGGGTTACTACGAGCAGTACTTC.